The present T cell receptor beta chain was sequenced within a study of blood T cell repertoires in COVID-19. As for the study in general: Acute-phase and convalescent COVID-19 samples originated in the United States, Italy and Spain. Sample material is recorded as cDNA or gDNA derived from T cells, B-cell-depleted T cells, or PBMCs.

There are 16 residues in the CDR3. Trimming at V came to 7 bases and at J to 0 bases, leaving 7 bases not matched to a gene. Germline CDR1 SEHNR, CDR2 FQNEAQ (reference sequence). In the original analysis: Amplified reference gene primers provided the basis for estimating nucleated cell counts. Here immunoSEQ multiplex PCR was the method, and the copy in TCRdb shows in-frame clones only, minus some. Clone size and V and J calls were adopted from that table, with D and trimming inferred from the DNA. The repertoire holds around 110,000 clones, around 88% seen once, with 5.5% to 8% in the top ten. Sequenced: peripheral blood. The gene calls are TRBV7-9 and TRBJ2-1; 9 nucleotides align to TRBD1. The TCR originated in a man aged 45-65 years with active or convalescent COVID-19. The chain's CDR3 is CASIHRTGVSYNEQFF. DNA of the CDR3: TGTGCCAGCATCCATCGGACAGGGGTCTCCTACAATGAGCAGTTCTTC.